Following are 17 T cell receptor beta chains from one sample sequenced in a study of blood T cell repertoires in COVID-19 (dated by TCRdb to 2019 to 2021). Libraries were prepared through the immunoSEQ multiplex PCR assay. Imported from immuneACCESS, the table was reduced by TCRdb to in-frame sequences with V and J called. These copies leave out some clones; in studies compared against another copy, an unresolved V gene accounts for under half, and the cause of the remainder is not known. Within this sample are just over 300,000 clones, with around 86% of them counted one time only. The ten largest clones capture about 4.2% of the sample. Input material: PBMCs or T cells enriched from blood (not recorded which). These receptors all come from a man aged 25-40 years who had recovered from COVID-19.

Written as DNA, the CDR3 is TGTGCCAGCAGGCTAGGGGTGAACACTGAAGCTTTCTTT. Translated: CASRLGVNTEAFF. The rearrangement uses TRBV28 and TRBJ1-1; perhaps TRBD1 as D (5 bases). V was clipped by 6 bases and J by 0 bases, with 8 bases between them. The length of the CDR3 is 13 residues. CDR1 MDHEN and CDR2 SYDVKM come from the germline V gene.

Remarks on this clone: The sample has other DNA sequences that encode this CDR3 too. The CDR3: CASSLGSYEQYF. As DNA, the CDR3 is TGTGCCAGCAGTTTAGGTAGTTACGAGCAGTACTTC. This sequence joins TRBV12-3 or TRBV12-4 and TRBJ2-7, with D unclear. The CDR3 consists of 12 residues. With 1 base removed from V and 4 bases from J, the gap between germline ends came to 5 bases.

V gene TRBV11-2 combines with J gene TRBJ2-2; D is unclear. V shed 6 bases and J shed 6 bases, with 8 bases lying between them. Germline V gives CDR1 SGHAT, CDR2 FQNNGV. This CDR3 region has 12 residues. The CDR3: CASSPLPGELFF. CDR3 in DNA: TGTGCCAGCAGTCCACTCCCCGGGGAGCTGTTTTTT.

J is TRBJ2-5 and V is TRBV16, with 8 bases lining up with TRBD1. J was trimmed by 4 bases and V by 5 bases; bases with no gene match: 12. Per the germline V gene, CDR1 is KGHSY and CDR2 is FQNENV. The CDR3 loop spans 16 amino acids. The CDR3 region has the DNA TGTGCCAGCAGCGAATACAGGGGGACGTTTACAGAGACCCAGTACTTC. It translates to CASSEYRGTFTETQYF.

The rearrangement links TRBV5-1 to TRBJ2-1; 7 bases agree with TRBD2. This CDR3 has 17 amino acids. The trim removed 0 bases at V and 2 bases at J, leaving 8 bases unmatched. From germline, CDR1 is SGHRS and CDR2 YFSETQ. The CDR3 reads CASSLAGRERPYNEQFF. The CDR3 nucleotides read TGCGCCAGCAGCTTGGCCGGGCGGGAGCGCCCCTACAATGAGCAGTTCTTC.

This chain uses TRBV5-6 with TRBJ2-1; possibly TRBD2 for D (6 bases). The V end was cut by 2 bases, the J end by 3 bases, with 12 bases between. Germline loops: CDR1 SGHDT, CDR2 YYEEEE. This CDR3 region has 15 residues. DNA for the CDR3: TGTGCCAGCAGCTTTGACATAGCGGACTACAATGAGCAGTTCTTC. Translation gives CASSFDIADYNEQFF.

The chain has TRBV27 and TRBJ1-4, with 11 bases aligning to TRBD1. The CDR3 runs to 16 residues. V lost 6 bases, J lost 6 bases, and 9 bases stayed unmatched. CDR1 and CDR2 (germline): MNHEY, SMNVEV (reference sequence). CDR3 nucleotide sequence: TGTGCCAGCAGCGCGGGGACAGGGGGGCAGGATGAAAAACTGTTTTTT. This sequence encodes CASSAGTGGQDEKLFF.

The J gene is TRBJ2-4, the V gene TRBV19; 9 bases align to TRBD1. The V gene end was trimmed by 6 bases and the J gene end by 6 bases; junction bases not matched to a gene: 9. This CDR3 spans 15 amino acids. Germline V gene lookup returns CDR1 LNHDA and CDR2 SQIVND (reference sequence). This CDR3 reads CASSDTGGSRNIQYF. The CDR3 nucleotides read TGTGCCAGTAGCGATACAGGGGGCTCGAGAAACATTCAGTACTTC.

This clone was recorded only once. This chain connects TRBV5-4 to TRBJ2-3; D might be TRBD1 (6 bases). The germline V gene has CDR1 SGHNT and CDR2 YYREEE (reference sequence). V was pared by 0 bases and J by 1 base, with 15 bases between. This CDR3 region has 17 residues. The CDR3 reads CASSLESRGWGTDTQYF. The CDR3 DNA follows: TGTGCCAGCAGCTTGGAATCCAGGGGCTGGGGCACAGATACGCAGTATTTT.

The J gene is TRBJ2-7, the V gene TRBV5-6, with D possibly matching TRBD1 (6 bases). Germline V gene data show CDR1 as SGHDT and CDR2 as YYEEEE. V was clipped by 2 bases and J by 3 bases, with 9 bases between them. The CDR3 runs to 13 residues. The DNA for the CDR3 is TGTGCCAGCAGCTTCAAGGGGGACTACGAGCAGTACTTC. Translating gives CASSFKGDYEQYF.

The CDR3 DNA reads TGTGCCAGCAGCTTAGGCAGGGGGCCCGTTCCCACTGAAGCTTTCTTT. It encodes CASSLGRGPVPTEAFF. The rearrangement links TRBV7-9 to TRBJ1-1; TRBD1 agrees at 8 bases. The CDR3 is 16 amino acids. Looked up from germline, CDR1 is SEHNR and CDR2 is FQNEAQ (reference sequence). Trimming removed 1 base from V and 4 bases from J; junction bases left unmatched: 8.

V usage is TRBV7-8 and J usage is TRBJ2-3, with a tentative D call TRBD2 (6 bases). CDR3 length equals 15 residues. V lost 2 bases and J 2 bases, leaving 11 bases between the germline ends. CDR1 is SGHVS and CDR2 is FQNEAQ in the germline V gene. The CDR3, as DNA: TGTGCCAGCAGCTTACGGCGGGACCACACAGATACGCAGTATTTT. Translation gives CASSLRRDHTDTQYF.

This chain connects TRBV14 to TRBJ2-3; TRBD2 is a possible D gene (5 bases). Germline CDR1 reads SGHDN; CDR2 reads FVKESK. The germline V and J ends were trimmed by 2 bases and 0 bases, with 12 bases remaining between them. This CDR3 spans 16 amino acids. In DNA, the CDR3 is TGTGCCAGCAGCCAATGGGAGCGCGCTAGCACAGATACGCAGTATTTT. Translation gives CASSQWERASTDTQYF.

The V gene is TRBV7-6, the J gene TRBJ2-7; 10 bases are shared with TRBD2. Per germline, CDR1 SGHVS and CDR2 FNYEAQ. The CDR3 sequence is 16 residues long. V shed 1 base, J shed 7 bases, and the junction held 10 bases outside the gene matches. DNA for the CDR3: TGTGCCAGCAGCTTAGGGACTAGCGGTTTGATGATGGAGCAGTACTTC. Translating it yields CASSLGTSGLMMEQYF.

The chain uses TRBV6-5 and TRBJ2-1; 11 positions agree with TRBD2. After removal of 5 bases from V and 4 bases from J, the junction contained 4 bases not matched to a gene. The germline V gene encodes CDR1 MNHEY and CDR2 SVGAGI. This CDR3 has 15 residues. The DNA of the CDR3 is TGTGCCAGCAGTACCCGACTAGCGGGATACAATGAGCAGTTCTTC. It translates to CASSTRLAGYNEQFF.

The chain carries TRBV6-5 and TRBJ1-2, with 11 bases that match TRBD1. Per germline, CDR1 MNHEY and CDR2 SVGAGI. V lost 5 bases and J lost 7; bases outside the gene matches: 9. The CDR3 sequence is 15 residues long. This CDR3 reads CASSLPGQGVGGYTF. CDR3 nucleotide sequence: TGTGCCAGCAGTCTCCCGGGACAGGGGGTAGGTGGCTACACCTTC.

This chain connects TRBV9 to TRBJ2-3; D perhaps matches TRBD1 (6 bases). Trimming stripped 2 bases from V and 4 bases from J, with 14 bases between. Germline lookup yields CDR1 SGDLS and CDR2 YYNGEE. This CDR3 has 15 amino acids. The CDR3 spells CASSVGTSSADTQYF. CDR3 coding DNA: TGTGCCAGCAGCGTGGGGACATCATCGGCAGATACGCAGTATTTT.